Listed below are T cell receptor beta chains from one sample, sequenced in a study of OX40 agonist ivuxolimab in advanced cancers. Some clones are missing from TCRdb's copy, which holds only in-frame ones; the method was immunoSEQ multiplex PCR. This sample carries 99,000 or so clones, approximately 94% of them seen once, and the ten largest clones take about 0.18%. The sequences come from CD4+ or CD8+ T cells sorted from blood, collected in a trial of the OX40 agonist ivuxolimab. These receptors were obtained from an adult with an advanced solid tumor such as melanoma, head and neck, liver or kidney cancer. The CDR3 runs from the conserved cysteine through the conserved F or W. D genes are given only for firm matches. Clone size is shown for a subset of rows, as once, few, many or a class of expanded clone.

NA	TRBD1	TRBV10-1	13	TRBJ1-2	CASSRGQGGGYTF	TGCGCCAGCAGCAGAGGACAGGGTGGGGGCTACACCTTC
NA	NA	TRBV5-1	16	TRBJ1-4	CASSLAGGVYDEKLFF	TGCGCCAGCAGCTTGGCCGGGGGGGTTTACGATGAAAAACTGTTTTTT
few	NA	TRBV4-3	17	TRBJ1-2	CASSQDLARAFNYGYTF	TGCGCCAGCAGCCAAGATCTCGCCAGGGCATTTAACTATGGCTACACCTTC
NA	NA	TRBV5-6	16	TRBJ1-1	CASSLAPTGMNTEAFF	TGTGCCAGCAGCTTGGCTCCAACGGGGATGAACACTGAAGCTTTCTTT
NA	NA	TRBV4-1	17	TRBJ1-6	CASSQETGSAYNSPLHF	TGCGCCAGCAGCCAAGAGACGGGGAGCGCCTATAATTCACCCCTCCACTTT
NA	TRBD2	TRBV5-8	16	TRBJ2-3	CASSLGRLAATDTQYF	TGTGCCAGCAGCTTGGGTCGGCTAGCGGCCACAGATACGCAGTATTTT
NA	TRBD2	TRBV27	15	TRBJ2-1	CASSSRLAGANEQFF	TGTGCCAGCAGTTCCCGACTAGCGGGGGCGAATGAGCAGTTCTTC
NA	NA	TRBV18	13	TRBJ1-5	CASSPGGGQPQHF	TGTGCCAGCTCACCAGGGGGTGGTCAGCCCCAGCATTTT
NA	TRBD1	TRBV19	17	TRBJ2-1	CASSIALTGGADNEQFF	TGTGCCAGTAGTATAGCCCTTACAGGGGGCGCTGACAATGAGCAGTTCTTC
NA	NA	TRBV4-3	17	TRBJ2-7	CASSQDVAGTFSYEQYF	TGCGCCAGCAGCCAAGATGTGGCAGGGACCTTCTCCTACGAGCAGTACTTC
NA	NA	TRBV5-1	14	TRBJ1-5	CASSPGTLSQPQHF	TGCGCCAGCAGCCCCGGGACGTTAAGTCAGCCCCAGCATTTT
NA	NA	TRBV4-3	16	TRBJ2-3	CASSQRSQGEGDTQYF	TGCGCCAGCAGCCAGCGGTCGCAGGGAGAGGGGGATACGCAGTATTTT
NA	NA	TRBV29-1	15	TRBJ2-7	CSVDLRTKNTYEQYF	TGCAGCGTCGACCTTCGGACTAAGAACACTTACGAGCAGTACTTC
NA	NA	TRBV5-1	14	TRBJ1-3	CASSLGERQNTIYF	TGCGCCAGCAGCTTGGGAGAACGGCAGAACACCATATATTTT
NA	NA	TRBV25-1	14	TRBJ1-1	CASSEAGPNTEAFF	TGTGCCAGCAGTGAGGCAGGCCCGAACACTGAAGCTTTCTTT
NA	NA	TRBV4-3	15	TRBJ2-3	CASSQDPDPTDTQYF	TGCGCCAGCAGCCAAGATCCGGACCCCACAGATACGCAGTATTTT
NA	NA	TRBV4-3	16	TRBJ1-1	CASSQTRGRVSTEAFF	TGCGCCAGCAGCCAAACCCGCGGCAGGGTGAGCACTGAAGCTTTCTTT
few	NA	TRBV5-4	17	TRBJ2-1	CASSLGFGRGRGNEQFF	TGTGCCAGCAGCTTGGGTTTTGGTCGGGGAAGGGGCAATGAGCAGTTCTTC
NA	NA	TRBV4-1	17	TRBJ2-2	CASSQESSSPGAGELFF	TGCGCCAGCAGCCAAGAGTCTAGCTCCCCCGGGGCCGGGGAGCTGTTTTTT
NA	NA	TRBV11-3	13	TRBJ2-3	CASSMRGTDTQYF	TGTGCCAGCTCCATGCGGGGCACAGATACGCAGTATTTT
NA	NA	TRBV18	16	TRBJ1-3	CASSPLPPSSGNTIYF	TGTGCCAGCTCACCACTACCCCCGAGCTCTGGAAACACCATATATTTT
NA	NA	TRBV11-2	14	TRBJ1-4	CASSFNPRDEKLFF	TGTGCCAGCAGCTTTAACCCCAGGGATGAAAAACTGTTTTTT
NA	NA	TRBV5-6	14	TRBJ2-3	CASSSPPPVDTQYF	TGTGCCAGCAGCTCTCCCCCCCCAGTTGATACGCAGTATTTT
NA	TRBD1	TRBV18	16	TRBJ1-1	CASSPRERGQNTEAFF	TGTGCCAGCTCACCACGGGAAAGGGGGCAAAACACTGAAGCTTTCTTT
NA	TRBD1	TRBV18	14	TRBJ2-7	CASSPGQTLYEQYF	TGTGCCAGCTCACCGGGACAGACACTCTACGAGCAGTACTTC
NA	NA	TRBV28	17	TRBJ2-7	CASSLSGLGEGNYEQYF	TGTGCCAGCAGTTTAAGTGGATTAGGTGAGGGGAACTACGAGCAGTACTTC
NA	NA	TRBV28	12	TRBJ2-7	CASKRLSYEQYF	TGTGCCAGCAAGAGACTCTCCTACGAGCAGTACTTC
NA	NA	TRBV11-2	15	TRBJ1-4	CASSLDTVMSEKLFF	TGTGCCAGCAGCTTAGATACAGTAATGTCTGAAAAACTGTTTTTT
NA	TRBD1	TRBV5-6	16	TRBJ1-3	CASSFLTGGLRNTIYF	TGTGCCAGCAGCTTCTTAACAGGGGGCCTTAGAAACACCATATATTTT
NA	TRBD2	TRBV4-1	19	TRBJ2-3	CASSQDFAPTSGITDTQYF	TGCGCCAGCAGCCAAGATTTTGCCCCGACTAGCGGCATCACAGATACGCAGTATTTT
NA	NA	TRBV10-3	11	TRBJ1-1	CAIMGGTEAFF	TGTGCCATCATGGGGGGTACTGAAGCTTTCTTT
NA	NA	TRBV11-2	17	TRBJ1-1	CASSPLGVRAMNTEAFF	TGTGCCAGCAGCCCCTTAGGAGTGCGCGCAATGAACACTGAAGCTTTCTTT
NA	TRBD1	TRBV7-2	18	TRBJ1-1	CASSITRDRRYMNTEAFF	TGTGCCAGCAGCATAACCCGGGACAGGCGATATATGAACACTGAAGCTTTCTTT
NA	NA	TRBV5-8	14	TRBJ2-7	CASSLATGNYEQYF	TGTGCCAGCAGCTTGGCCACAGGGAACTACGAGCAGTACTTC
NA	NA	TRBV7-8	14	TRBJ1-5	CASSFRGGNQPQHF	TGTGCCAGCAGCTTCCGCGGGGGCAATCAGCCCCAGCATTTT
NA	NA	TRBV28	14	TRBJ2-3	CASRVGGSTDTQYF	TGTGCCAGCAGAGTTGGGGGGAGCACAGATACGCAGTATTTT
NA	NA	TRBV6-5	13	TRBJ2-7	CASSYSSRDEQYF	TGTGCCAGCAGTTACTCGAGCCGTGACGAGCAGTACTTC
NA	NA	TRBV7-8	16	TRBJ1-5	CASSPPRQVWGQPQHF	TGTGCCAGCAGCCCCCCCCGACAGGTTTGGGGTCAGCCCCAGCATTTT
NA	TRBD1	TRBV5-8	17	TRBJ2-1	CASSPMDRVGTNNEQFF	TGTGCCAGCAGCCCTATGGACAGGGTGGGTACTAACAATGAGCAGTTCTTC
NA	TRBD2	TRBV18	15	TRBJ2-7	CASSPPGAGGGEQYF	TGTGCCAGCTCACCCCCCGGAGCGGGAGGGGGCGAGCAGTACTTC
once	NA	TRBV2	14	TRBJ2-6	CASSDGSGANVLTF	TGTGCCAGCAGTGATGGCTCTGGGGCCAACGTCCTGACTTTC
NA	TRBD2	TRBV10-3	15	TRBJ2-3	CAISDVKRGADTQYF	TGTGCCATCAGTGACGTAAAGCGGGGGGCAGATACGCAGTATTTT
NA	NA	TRBV28	14	TRBJ2-7	CASSLGIVPYEQYF	TGTGCCAGCAGTTTGGGTATCGTTCCCTACGAGCAGTACTTC
NA	TRBD2	TRBV5-5	16	TRBJ2-7	CASSSRAWGGGYEQYF	TGTGCCAGCAGCTCACGCGCTTGGGGCGGGGGTTACGAGCAGTACTTC
NA	NA	TRBV19	13	TRBJ2-3	CASSTAGVDTQYF	TGTGCCAGTAGTACCGCAGGGGTGGATACGCAGTATTTT
once	NA	TRBV4-3	16	TRBJ2-1	CASSQEPGFSYNEQFF	TGCGCCAGCAGCCAAGAGCCCGGGTTCTCCTACAATGAGCAGTTCTTC
NA	NA	TRBV28	18	TRBJ1-5	CASSPRWWGWGSNQPQHF	TGTGCCAGCAGCCCCCGGTGGTGGGGGTGGGGTAGCAATCAGCCCCAGCATTTT
NA	NA	TRBV4-1	17	TRBJ2-7	CASSHPVRQGKSYEQYF	TGCGCCAGCAGCCACCCAGTCCGTCAGGGGAAGTCCTACGAGCAGTACTTC
NA	TRBD1	TRBV2	12	TRBJ2-5	CASKRQGETQYF	TGTGCCAGCAAAAGACAGGGGGAGACCCAGTACTTC
NA	NA	TRBV5-1	14	TRBJ1-1	CASSGMTGSAEAFF	TGCGCCAGCAGCGGAATGACGGGGAGCGCTGAAGCTTTCTTT
NA	TRBD1	TRBV19	15	TRBJ1-5	CASSKRQGSNQPQHF	TGTGCCAGTAGTAAGCGACAGGGCAGCAATCAGCCCCAGCATTTT
NA	NA	TRBV18	18	TRBJ1-5	CASSKQRILRGGNQPQHF	TGTGCCAGCTCCAAACAAAGGATCCTCAGGGGTGGCAATCAGCCCCAGCATTTT
NA	TRBD1	TRBV6-1	16	TRBJ2-2	CASSDWDRALTGELFF	TGTGCCAGCAGTGATTGGGACAGGGCGCTTACCGGGGAGCTGTTTTTT
NA	TRBD1	TRBV6-5	13	TRBJ1-2	CASSAGTDYGYTF	TGTGCCAGCAGTGCCGGGACAGACTATGGCTACACCTTC
once	NA	TRBV28	14	TRBJ2-3	CASSLRQPTDTQYF	TGTGCCAGCAGTTTAAGGCAGCCCACAGATACGCAGTATTTT